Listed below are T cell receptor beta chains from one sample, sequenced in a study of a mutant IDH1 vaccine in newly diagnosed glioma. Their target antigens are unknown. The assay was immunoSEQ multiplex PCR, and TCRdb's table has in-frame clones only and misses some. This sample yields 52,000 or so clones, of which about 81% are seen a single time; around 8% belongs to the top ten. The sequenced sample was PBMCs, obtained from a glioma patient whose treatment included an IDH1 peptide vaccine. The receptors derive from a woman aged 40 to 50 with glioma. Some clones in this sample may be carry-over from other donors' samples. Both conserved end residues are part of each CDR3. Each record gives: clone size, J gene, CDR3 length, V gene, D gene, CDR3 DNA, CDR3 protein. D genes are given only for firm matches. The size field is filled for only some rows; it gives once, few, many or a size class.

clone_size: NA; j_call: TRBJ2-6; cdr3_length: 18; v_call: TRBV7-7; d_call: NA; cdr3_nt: TGTGCCAGCAGCATTGCCAGTATGCCACAAAGTCGGGCCAACGTCCTGACTTTC; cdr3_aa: CASSIASMPQSRANVLTF
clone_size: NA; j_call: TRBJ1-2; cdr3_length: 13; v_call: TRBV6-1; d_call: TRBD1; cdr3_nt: TGTGCCAGCGAGGACAGGGGTATTGAGGGGTACACCTTC; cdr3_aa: CASEDRGIEGYTF
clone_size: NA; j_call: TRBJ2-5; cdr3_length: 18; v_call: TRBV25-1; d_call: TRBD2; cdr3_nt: TGTGCCAGCATCAGTGTCCCTAGCGGCAGGACTGTTCAAGAGACCCAGTACTTC; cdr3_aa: CASISVPSGRTVQETQYF
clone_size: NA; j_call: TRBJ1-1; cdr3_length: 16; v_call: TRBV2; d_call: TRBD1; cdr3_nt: TGTGCCAGCAGTGGATCCCTACAGGGGTTCCACACTGAAGCTTTCTTT; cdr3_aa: CASSGSLQGFHTEAFF
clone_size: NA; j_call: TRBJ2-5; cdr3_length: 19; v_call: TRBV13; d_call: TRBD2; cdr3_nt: TGTGCCAGCAGCTCCCTAAAAGGACTAGCTAAGTTTCTCGGGGAGACCCAGTACTTC; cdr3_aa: CASSSLKGLAKFLGETQYF
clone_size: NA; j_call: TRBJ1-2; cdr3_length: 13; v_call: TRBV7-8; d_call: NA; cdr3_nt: TGTGCCAGCAGCTCCGGACTCGTCTATGGCTACACCTTC; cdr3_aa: CASSSGLVYGYTF
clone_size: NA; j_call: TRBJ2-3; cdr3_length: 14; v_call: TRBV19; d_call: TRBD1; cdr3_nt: TGTGCCAGTAACAGACAGGGGGCTTCAGATACGCAGTATTTT; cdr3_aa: CASNRQGASDTQYF
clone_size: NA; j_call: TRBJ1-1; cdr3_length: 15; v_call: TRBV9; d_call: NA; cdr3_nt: TGTGCCAGCAGCGTAGGACCTGGGCTTAACACTGAAGCTTTCTTT; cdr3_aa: CASSVGPGLNTEAFF
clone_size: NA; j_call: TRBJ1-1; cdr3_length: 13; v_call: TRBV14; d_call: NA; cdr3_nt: TGTGCCAGCAGCCAAGAGGGCAGGCCGGTAACTTTCTTT; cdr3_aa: CASSQEGRPVTFF
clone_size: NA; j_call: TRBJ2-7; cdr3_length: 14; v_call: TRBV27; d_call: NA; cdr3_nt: TGTGCCAGCAGTAGACACCCGCTAGGGACGGAGCAGTACTTC; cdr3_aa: CASSRHPLGTEQYF
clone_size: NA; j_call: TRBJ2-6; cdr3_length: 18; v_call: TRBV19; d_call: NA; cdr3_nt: TGTGCCAGTAGTGTACGTGGTGGGGCAATCTCTGGGGCCAACGTCCTGACTTTC; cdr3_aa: CASSVRGGAISGANVLTF
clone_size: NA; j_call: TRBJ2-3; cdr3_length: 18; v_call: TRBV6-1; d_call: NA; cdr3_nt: TGTGCCAGCAGTGAACGGGCCCCCGGACCTCTAAACACAGATACGCAGTATTTT; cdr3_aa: CASSERAPGPLNTDTQYF
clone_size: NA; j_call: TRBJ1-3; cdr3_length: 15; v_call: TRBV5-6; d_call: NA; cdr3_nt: TGTGCCAGCACCGAACAGGGCCGATCTGGAAACACCATATATTTT; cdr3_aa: CASTEQGRSGNTIYF
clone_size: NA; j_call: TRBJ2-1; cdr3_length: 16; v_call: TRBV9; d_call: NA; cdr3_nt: TGTGCCAGCAGCGTCTTCCCGGGGGCGTCCTACAATGAGCAGTTCTTC; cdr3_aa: CASSVFPGASYNEQFF
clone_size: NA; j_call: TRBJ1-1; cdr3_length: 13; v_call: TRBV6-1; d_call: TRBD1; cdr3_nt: TGTGCCAGCAGTTCACAGGGGCGCACTGAAGCTTTCTTT; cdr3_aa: CASSSQGRTEAFF
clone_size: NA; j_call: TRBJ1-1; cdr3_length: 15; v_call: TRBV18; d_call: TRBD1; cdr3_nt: TGTGCCAGCTCACGAGTTCGACAGGGGAGCACTGAAGCTTTCTTT; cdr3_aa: CASSRVRQGSTEAFF
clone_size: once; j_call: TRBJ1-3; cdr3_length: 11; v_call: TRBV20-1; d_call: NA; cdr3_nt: TGCAGTGCTAGACGTCAGGCCACCATATATTTT; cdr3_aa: CSARRQATIYF
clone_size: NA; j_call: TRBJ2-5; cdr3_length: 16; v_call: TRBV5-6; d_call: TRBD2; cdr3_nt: TGTGCCAGCAGCTTGACCCAGCGGGGGGCCGATGAGACCCAGTACTTC; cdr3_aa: CASSLTQRGADETQYF
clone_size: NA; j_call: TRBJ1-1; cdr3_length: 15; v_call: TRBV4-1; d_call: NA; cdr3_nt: TGCGCCAGCAGCCAAGAGGTCAGGGGGAACACTGAAGCTTTCTTT; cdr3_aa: CASSQEVRGNTEAFF
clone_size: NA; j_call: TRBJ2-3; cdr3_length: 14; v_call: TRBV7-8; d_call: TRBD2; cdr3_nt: TGTGCCAGCAGATATAGCGGGGGCACAGATACGCAGTATTTT; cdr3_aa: CASRYSGGTDTQYF
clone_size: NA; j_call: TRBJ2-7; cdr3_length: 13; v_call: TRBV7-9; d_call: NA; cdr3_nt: TGTGCCAGCAGCGCACCCACGGCCTACGAGCAGTACTTC; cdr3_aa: CASSAPTAYEQYF
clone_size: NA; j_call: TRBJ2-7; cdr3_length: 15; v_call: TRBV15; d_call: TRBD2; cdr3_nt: TGTGCCACCAGCAGTTTCCCCCGGGGGGGTTACGAGCAGTACTTC; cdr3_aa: CATSSFPRGGYEQYF
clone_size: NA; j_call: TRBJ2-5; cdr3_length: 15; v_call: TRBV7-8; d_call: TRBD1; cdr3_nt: TGTGCCAGCAGCAGCAGGACAGGGTGGCAAGAGACCCAGTACTTC; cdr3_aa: CASSSRTGWQETQYF
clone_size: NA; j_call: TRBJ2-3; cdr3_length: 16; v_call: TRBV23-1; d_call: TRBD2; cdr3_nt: TGCGCCAGCAGTCTCCTTAGCGGGGAAAGCACAGATACGCAGTATTTT; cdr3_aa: CASSLLSGESTDTQYF
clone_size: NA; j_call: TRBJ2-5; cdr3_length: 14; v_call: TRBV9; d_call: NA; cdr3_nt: TGTGCCAGCAGCGTAGGTGGACTACCAGAGACCCAGTACTTC; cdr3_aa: CASSVGGLPETQYF
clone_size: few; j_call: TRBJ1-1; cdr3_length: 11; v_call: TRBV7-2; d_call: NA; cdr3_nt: TGTGCCAGCAGCTTAGTCACTGAAGCTTTCTTT; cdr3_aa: CASSLVTEAFF
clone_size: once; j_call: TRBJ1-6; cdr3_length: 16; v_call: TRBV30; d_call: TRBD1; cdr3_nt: TGTGCCTGGAGCCGGGACAGTCTCTCCTATAATTCACCCCTCCACTTT; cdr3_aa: CAWSRDSLSYNSPLHF
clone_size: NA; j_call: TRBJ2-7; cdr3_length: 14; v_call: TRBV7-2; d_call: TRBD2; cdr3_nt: TGTGCCAGCAGCTGGGGACTAGCGGGTGGAGAGCAGTACTTC; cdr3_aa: CASSWGLAGGEQYF
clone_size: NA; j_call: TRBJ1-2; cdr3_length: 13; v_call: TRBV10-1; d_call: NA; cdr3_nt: TGCGCCAGCAGTGACGCCCCGGGATATGGCTACACCTTC; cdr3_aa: CASSDAPGYGYTF
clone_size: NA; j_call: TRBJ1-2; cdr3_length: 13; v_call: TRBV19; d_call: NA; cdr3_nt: TGTGCCAGTGGACCAGACACGCGCCTTTATCTCTACTTC; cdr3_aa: CASGPDTRLYLYF
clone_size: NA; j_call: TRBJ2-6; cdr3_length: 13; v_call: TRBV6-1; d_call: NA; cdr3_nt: TGTGCCAGCTGTGGGTCTGGGGCCAACGTCCTGACTTTC; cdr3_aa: CASCGSGANVLTF
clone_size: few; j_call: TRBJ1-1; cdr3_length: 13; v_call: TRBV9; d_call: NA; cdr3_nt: TGTGCCAGCAGCGCTCAGGGGAATTATGAAGCTTTCTTT; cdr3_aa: CASSAQGNYEAFF
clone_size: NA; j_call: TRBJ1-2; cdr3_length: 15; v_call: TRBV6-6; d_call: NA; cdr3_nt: TGTGCCAGCAGTTCCTCCTTGGGGGCTTCATATGGCTACACCTTC; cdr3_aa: CASSSSLGASYGYTF
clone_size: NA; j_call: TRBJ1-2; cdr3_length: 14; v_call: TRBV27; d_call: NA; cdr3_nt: TGTGCCAGCAGTTTACGCAACGGAGGCTATGGCTACACCTTC; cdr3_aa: CASSLRNGGYGYTF
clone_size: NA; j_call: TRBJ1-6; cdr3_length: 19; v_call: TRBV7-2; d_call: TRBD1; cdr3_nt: TGTGCCAGCAGCTTTGAACAGGGGGCTCTAAGCTCCTATAATTCACCCCTCCACTTT; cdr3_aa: CASSFEQGALSSYNSPLHF
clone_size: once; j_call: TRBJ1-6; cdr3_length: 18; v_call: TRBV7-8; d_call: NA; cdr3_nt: TGTGCCAGCACCAAATTTGGATCTCGGGGGGCTCAAAATTCACCCCTCCACTTT; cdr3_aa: CASTKFGSRGAQNSPLHF
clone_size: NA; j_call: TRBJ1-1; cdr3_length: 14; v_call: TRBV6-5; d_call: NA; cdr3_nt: TGTGCCAGCACCCAGAATCAGTGGGGCACTGAAGCTTTCTTT; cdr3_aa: CASTQNQWGTEAFF